Listed below are T cell receptor beta chains from one sample, sequenced in a study of CD8 T cells in Susac syndrome. Via MiXCR, TCRdb re-called the immunoSEQ multiplex PCR reads, giving one row per CDR3 protein. The sample shows more than 110,000 distinct CDR3 sequences, approximately 95% of them seen only once. The sample comprised CD8+ T cells from PBMCs. The receptor set was obtained from a human donor in good health. CDR3s leave out the opening cysteine and the closing phenylalanine or tryptophan. The D gene is left open where the match is weak. Some rows have no size entry. The others give once, few or many, or a class for an expanded clone.

j_gene | abundance | v_gene | d_gene | CDR3aa
TRBJ2-3 | - | TRBV28 | - | ASSSRDSSYTDTQY
TRBJ1-1 | - | TRBV29-1 | - | SAAGGNAEAF
TRBJ2-3 | - | TRBV27 | - | ASSLWGRNTDTQY
TRBJ1-1 | - | TRBV14 | - | ASSQDQGKNTEAF
TRBJ2-7 | - | TRBV30 | TRBD1 | AWTTPRQGYEQY
TRBJ2-1 | - | TRBV29-1 | TRBD2 | SVGGTSGINEQF
TRBJ1-1 | - | TRBV7-6 | - | ASSSRGAVITEAF
TRBJ2-7 | once | TRBV28 | - | ASSWGEYEQY
TRBJ2-5 | once | TRBV15 | - | ATSRERWGQETQY
TRBJ1-1 | - | TRBV25-1 | - | ASNWGGETEAF
TRBJ2-4 | - | TRBV6-1 | - | ATREVRVAKNIQY
TRBJ2-1 | - | TRBV4-3 | TRBD2 | ASSQDWGGSGEQF
TRBJ2-3 | - | TRBV4-2 | TRBD2 | ASSQDPQRDYTDTQY
TRBJ2-5 | few | TRBV5-6 | - | ASSFQRYQETQY
TRBJ2-3 | - | TRBV20-1 | - | SAALGTDTQY
TRBJ1-2 | once | TRBV12-3/TRBV12-4 | - | ANPTGSGYT
TRBJ1-1 | - | TRBV4-3 | - | ASSHLGGGNTEAF
TRBJ1-1 | - | TRBV7-9 | - | ATEPGDNTEAF
TRBJ2-5 | - | TRBV6-5 | - | ASTASEEIGETQY
TRBJ2-2 | - | TRBV7-9 | - | ASSHPTSSGELF
TRBJ2-5 | - | TRBV7-2 | TRBD2 | ASSSGLARETQY
TRBJ2-2 | - | TRBV9 | - | ASSVGSLWPGELF